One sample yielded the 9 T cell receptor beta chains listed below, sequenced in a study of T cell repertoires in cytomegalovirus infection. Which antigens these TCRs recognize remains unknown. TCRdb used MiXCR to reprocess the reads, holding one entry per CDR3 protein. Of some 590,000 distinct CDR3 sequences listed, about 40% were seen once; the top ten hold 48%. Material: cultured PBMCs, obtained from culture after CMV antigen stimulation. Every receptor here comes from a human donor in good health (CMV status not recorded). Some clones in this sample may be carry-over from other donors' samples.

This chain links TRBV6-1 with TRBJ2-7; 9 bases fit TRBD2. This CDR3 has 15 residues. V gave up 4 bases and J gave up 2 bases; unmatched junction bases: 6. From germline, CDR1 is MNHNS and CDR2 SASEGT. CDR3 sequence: CASSGSGSGPYEQYF. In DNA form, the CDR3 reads TGTGCCAGCAGTGGTAGCGGGAGCGGACCCTACGAGCAGTACTTC.

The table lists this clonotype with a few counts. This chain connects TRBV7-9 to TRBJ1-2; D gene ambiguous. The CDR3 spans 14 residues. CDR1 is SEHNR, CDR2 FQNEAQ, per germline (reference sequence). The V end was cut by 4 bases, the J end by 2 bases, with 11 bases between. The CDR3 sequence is CASSSQPGNYGYTF. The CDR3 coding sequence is TGTGCCAGCAGCTCACAGCCGGGAAACTATGGCTACACCTTC.

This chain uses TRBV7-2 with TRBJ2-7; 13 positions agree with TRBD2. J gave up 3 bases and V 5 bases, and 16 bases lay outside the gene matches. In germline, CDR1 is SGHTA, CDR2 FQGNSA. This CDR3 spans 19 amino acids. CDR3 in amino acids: CASSPQLAGGQGNLYEQYF. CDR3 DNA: TGTGCCAGCAGCCCCCAACTAGCGGGAGGGCAAGGGAATCTCTACGAGCAGTACTTC.

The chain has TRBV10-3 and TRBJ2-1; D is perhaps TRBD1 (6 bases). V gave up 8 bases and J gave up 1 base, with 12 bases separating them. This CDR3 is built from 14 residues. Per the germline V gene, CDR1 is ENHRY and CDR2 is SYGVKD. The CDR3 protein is CAIQARGSYNEQFF. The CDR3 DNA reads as TGTGCCATCCAGGCGAGGGGGTCCTACAATGAGCAGTTCTTC.

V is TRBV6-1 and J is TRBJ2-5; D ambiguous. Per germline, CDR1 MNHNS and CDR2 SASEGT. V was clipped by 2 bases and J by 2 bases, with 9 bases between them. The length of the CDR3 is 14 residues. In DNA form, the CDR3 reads TGTGCCAGCAGTGAATTTGGCAGGCAAGAGACCCAGTACTTC. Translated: CASSEFGRQETQYF.

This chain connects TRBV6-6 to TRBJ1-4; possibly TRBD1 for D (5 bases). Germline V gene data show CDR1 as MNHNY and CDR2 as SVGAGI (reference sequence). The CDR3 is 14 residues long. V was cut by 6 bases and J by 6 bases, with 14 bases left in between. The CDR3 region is CASREWGGDEKLFF. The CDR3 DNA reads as TGTGCCAGCAGGGAATGGGGGGGTGATGAAAAACTGTTTTTT.

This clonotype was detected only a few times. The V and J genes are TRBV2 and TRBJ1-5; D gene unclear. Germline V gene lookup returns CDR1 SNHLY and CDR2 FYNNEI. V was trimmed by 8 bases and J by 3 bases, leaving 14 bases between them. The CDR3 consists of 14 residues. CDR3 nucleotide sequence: TGTGCCAGCGGAGAAAGGCAGTCCAATCAGCCCCAGCATTTT. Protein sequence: CASGERQSNQPQHF.

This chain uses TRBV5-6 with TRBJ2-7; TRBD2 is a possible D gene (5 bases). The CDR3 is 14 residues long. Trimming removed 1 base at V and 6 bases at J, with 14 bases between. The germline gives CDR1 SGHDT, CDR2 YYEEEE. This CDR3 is CASSLMGDLAEQYF. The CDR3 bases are TGTGCCAGCAGCTTGATGGGAGATTTGGCCGAGCAGTACTTC.

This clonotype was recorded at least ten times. CDR3 bases: TGTGCCAGCAGTGCCGGGACCTACACAGATACGCAGTATTTT. It codes for CASSAGTYTDTQYF. The chain combines TRBV7-2 with TRBJ2-3; D is perhaps TRBD1 or TRBD2 (5 bases each). CDR3 length: 14 residues. Between the trimmed V and J ends, which lost 6 bases and 2 bases, there was a span of 12 bases. Germline V gene sequence: CDR1 SGHTA, CDR2 FQGNSA.